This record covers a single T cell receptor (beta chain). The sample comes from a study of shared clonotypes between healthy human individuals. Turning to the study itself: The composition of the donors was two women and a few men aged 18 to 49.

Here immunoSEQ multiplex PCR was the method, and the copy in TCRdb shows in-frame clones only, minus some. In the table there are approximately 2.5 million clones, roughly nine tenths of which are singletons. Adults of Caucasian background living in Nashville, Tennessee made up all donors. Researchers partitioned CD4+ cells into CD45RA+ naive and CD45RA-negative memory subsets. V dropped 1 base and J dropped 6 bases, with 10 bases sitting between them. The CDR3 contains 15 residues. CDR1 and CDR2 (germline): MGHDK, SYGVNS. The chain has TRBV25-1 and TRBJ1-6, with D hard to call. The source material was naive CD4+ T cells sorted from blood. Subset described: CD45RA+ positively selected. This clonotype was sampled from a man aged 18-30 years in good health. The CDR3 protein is CASSESRTANSPLHF. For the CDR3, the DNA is TGTGCCAGCAGTGAATCCCGGACGGCTAATTCACCCCTCCACTTT.